The sequence of this T cell receptor beta chain was determined in a study of cytomegalovirus exposure and HLA in healthy donors. Comment on this clone: Its matching antigen is unknown.

The CDR3 loop spans 15 amino acids. V lost 5 bases, J lost 8 bases, and 12 bases stayed unmatched. The germline CDR1 and CDR2 sequences are SGDLS and YYNGEE. The repertoire was sequenced with immunoSEQ multiplex PCR; TCRdb's copy has only in-frame clones and lacks some. The sample gives about 360,000 clones, approximately 90% of which show up once; around 0.8% is in the top ten. Separate from the roughly 700-subject first cohort, the approximately 120-subject validation cohort was the one that the donors belonged to. Study-level results: The study flagged about 150 TCR beta chains as cytomegalovirus-associated. Testing in vitro showed a few CMV-associated chains specific for CMV antigens.

The specimen sequenced was PBMCs. The origin of this receptor is a woman between 18 and 29 years old in good health and CMV-seronegative. The chain uses TRBV9 and TRBJ2-1; 8 nucleotides line up with TRBD2. This CDR3 is CASSDSGSTRDEQFF. In nucleotides, the CDR3 is TGTGCCAGCAGTGACAGCGGGAGCACAAGGGATGAGCAGTTCTTC.